The 26 T cell receptor beta chains below come from one sample, sequenced in a study of cytomegalovirus exposure and HLA in healthy donors. PCR used 60 Vbeta primers and 13 Jbeta primers. Using immunoSEQ multiplex PCR, the repertoire was profiled, and TCRdb retains in-frame clones only, with some absent. This sample has 90,000 to 120,000 clones; roughly 83% occur once, and the top ten carry 3.5% to 5%. Sequencing was done on a sample of PBMCs. These receptors originate from a female donor in good health and CMV-seropositive.

The rearrangement uses TRBV15 and TRBJ1-2, with 7 bases identical to TRBD1. CDR1 is LNHNV, CDR2 YYDKDF, per germline (reference sequence). With V trimmed by 2 bases and J by 6 bases, 9 bases remained unmatched. CDR3 length: 15 residues. The CDR3 DNA sequence: TGTGCCACCAGCAGATTAGGACAGGAGGTAAATGGCTACACCTTC. Protein: CATSRLGQEVNGYTF.

This clone was picked up a small number of times. J is TRBJ1-1 and V is TRBV10-3, with D tentatively TRBD1 (5 bases). V lost 6 bases, J lost 1 base, and 15 bases lay in between. Germline V gene sequence: CDR1 ENHRY, CDR2 SYGVKD. This CDR3 contains 15 residues. The CDR3 region is CAISRAGESNTEAFF. The CDR3 coding sequence is TGTGCCATCAGCCGCGCGGGGGAATCGAACACTGAAGCTTTCTTT.

About this clone itself: A read error may account for a junction end that differs from germline. Written as DNA, the CDR3 is TGTTCCAGCAGCTTAGCTGGCGGGTCCCCCACAGATACGCAGTATTTT. This codes for CSSSLAGGSPTDTQYF. This sequence joins TRBV7-9 and TRBJ2-3, with a possible D match to TRBD2 (5 bases). From germline, CDR1 is SEHNR and CDR2 FQNEAQ (reference sequence). The CDR3 extends over 16 amino acids.

The chain recombines TRBV6-6 with TRBJ2-7; 11 nucleotides match TRBD2. In germline, CDR1 is MNHNY, CDR2 SVGAGI (reference sequence). V gave up 7 bases and J gave up 1 base; unmatched junction bases: 6. This CDR3 region has 15 residues. Here the CDR3 DNA reads TGTGCCAGCACCCCTACTAGCGGGGGATCCTACGAGCAGTACTTC. Protein sequence: CASTPTSGGSYEQYF.

The chain combines TRBV7-2 with TRBJ2-5; 14 bases fit TRBD2. The assigned J gene may be wrong: the sequence end matches TRBJ2-7 better. CDR1 SGHTA and CDR2 FQGNSA come from the germline V gene. The CDR3 length is 14 residues. The CDR3 nucleotides are TGTGCCAGCAGCCGGGGACTAGCGGGAGTCGAGCAGTACTTC. This encodes CASSRGLAGVEQYF.

This rearrangement joins TRBV4-3 to TRBJ1-5; TRBD1 matches 7 bases. CDR1 and CDR2 (germline): LGHNA, YSLEER. CDR3 length: 13 amino acids. The trim removed 4 bases at V and 6 bases at J, leaving 3 bases unmatched. The CDR3 reads CASSPYRGQPQHF. CDR3 DNA: TGCGCCAGCAGCCCCTACAGGGGTCAGCCCCAGCATTTT.

This clone appeared once. This sample also contains other DNA sequences that code for the same CDR3. V is TRBV30 and J is TRBJ1-5; the match to TRBD1 covers 8 bases. CDR1 and CDR2 (germline): GTSNPN, SVGIG (reference sequence). V trimming: 2 bases; J trimming: 4 bases; junction bases outside the gene matches: 1. CDR3 length equals 13 residues. The CDR3 spells CAWSTGGNQPQHF. The DNA for the CDR3 is TGTGCCTGGAGTACAGGGGGGAATCAGCCCCAGCATTTT.

This chain links TRBV9 with TRBJ1-3; 9 bases line up with TRBD1. This CDR3 has 16 amino acids. V was pared by 0 bases and J by 1 base, with 2 bases of the junction left unmatched. CDR1 and CDR2 from the germline V gene are SGDLS and YYNGEE. The CDR3, as DNA: TGTGCCAGCAGCGTAGGCGGGACAGGGTCTGGAAACACCATATATTTT. Residues: CASSVGGTGSGNTIYF. Based on the CDR3 plus reference TRBV9 and TRBJ1-3, the full variable domain is DSGVTQTPKHLITATGQRVTLRCSPRSGDLSVYWYQQSLDQGLQFLIQYYNGEERAKGNILERFSAQQFPDLHSELNLSSLELGDSALYFCASSVGGTGSGNTIYFGEGSWLTVV.

This clone occurred a few times. This sequence joins TRBV27 and TRBJ1-5; a weak D match, TRBD1 (5 bases). Trimming shortened V by 0 bases and J by 3 bases, and 6 bases separated the two germline ends. Germline CDR1 is MNHEY and CDR2 is SMNVEV (reference sequence). The CDR3 consists of 14 residues. In nucleotides, the CDR3 is TGTGCCAGCAGTTTATCAGGGGCCAATCAGCCCCAGCATTTT. It specifies CASSLSGANQPQHF.

The genes are TRBV11-2 and TRBJ2-1; D is unresolved. The CDR3 covers 16 residues. Germline V CDR1 and CDR2: SGHAT, FQNNGV. The V gene lost 1 base and the J gene lost 4 bases, with 14 bases spanning the gap. CDR3: CASSLVPLLDYNEQFF. The DNA for the CDR3 is TGTGCCAGCAGCTTAGTCCCCCTCCTAGATTACAATGAGCAGTTCTTC.

The chain recombines TRBV4-1 with TRBJ1-1; 7 bases align to TRBD1. This CDR3 comprises 15 residues. Germline assignment: CDR1 MGHRA and CDR2 YSYEKL. V lost 5 bases to trimming and J lost 0 bases; unmatched junction nucleotides: 6. This chain's CDR3 is CASSATGPLNTEAFF. The CDR3 nucleotides read TGCGCCAGCAGCGCGACAGGGCCCCTGAACACTGAAGCTTTCTTT.

The sample holds a few counts of this clone. The CDR3 coding sequence is TGCAGCGTTGTCGAGCAGGGCCTAGGTGGCTACACCTTC. It specifies CSVVEQGLGGYTF. This chain links TRBV29-1 with TRBJ1-2, with D possibly being TRBD1 (5 bases). From germline, CDR1 is SQVTM and CDR2 ANQGSEA. The CDR3 covers 13 residues. Trimming left V 4 bases short and J 7 bases short, with 16 bases between.

CDR3 DNA sequence: TGCGCCAGCAGCCAAGATACCAGGGCCACCGGGGAGCTGTTTTTT. This codes for CASSQDTRATGELFF. The chain carries TRBV4-3 and TRBJ2-2; D perhaps matches TRBD1 (5 bases). Germline CDR1 reads LGHNA; CDR2 reads YSLEER. Trimming stripped 0 bases from V and 4 bases from J, with 9 bases between. The CDR3 has 15 residues.

DNA of the CDR3: TGCAGCGTTGCCCCCACCTTGGCGGGCACCGGGGAGCTGTTTTTT. This gives the protein CSVAPTLAGTGELFF. The chain joins TRBV29-1 to TRBJ2-2; TRBD2 might be the D (5 bases). Germline values: CDR1 SQVTM, CDR2 ANQGSEA. This CDR3 contains 15 residues. The V gene lost 4 bases and the J gene lost 4 bases, with 16 bases spanning the gap.

The genes are TRBV10-2 and TRBJ2-3, with TRBD2 matching over 10 bases. The CDR3 is made up of 17 amino acids. Germline values: CDR1 WSHSY, CDR2 SAAADI. V shed 6 bases, J shed 0 bases, and the junction held 9 bases outside the gene matches. Here the CDR3 DNA reads TGCGCCAGCAGGACCACTAGCGGGGTGTCTAGCACAGATACGCAGTATTTT. Its translation: CASRTTSGVSSTDTQYF.

This clone was seen a single time. CDR3 in amino acids: CASSPVTGEQYF. The CDR3, as DNA: TGTGCCAGCTCACCCGTGACAGGGGAGCAGTACTTC. The chain uses TRBV18 and TRBJ2-7; 7 nucleotides agree with TRBD1. V shed 3 bases and J 7 bases; nucleotides not matched to a gene: 3. There are 12 residues in the CDR3. Germline V gene lookup returns CDR1 KGHSH and CDR2 LQKENI. Full variable domain (remainder filled in from reference TRBV18 and TRBJ2-7): NAGVMQNPRHLVRRRGQEARLRCSPMKGHSHVYWYRQLPEEGLKFMVYLQKENIIDESGMPKERFSAEFPKEGPSILRIQQVVRGDSAAYFCASSPVTGEQYFGPGTRLTVT.

Comment on this clone: An end of the junction does not agree with germline; a read error may underlie this. V gene TRBV7-9 combines with J gene TRBJ2-3; 12 bases align to TRBD2. Germline V lookup: CDR1 SEHNR, CDR2 FQNEAQ (reference sequence). This CDR3 contains 16 residues. The DNA for the CDR3 is TGTTCCAGCAGCCTAGCGGGAGGGCCAAGGGAAGATACGCAGTATTTT. Protein sequence: CSSSLAGGPREDTQYF.

CDR3 in amino acids: CASSNSPASYNEQFF. The CDR3 nucleotides read TGTGCCAGCAGCAATAGCCCCGCCTCCTACAATGAGCAGTTCTTC. The chain couples TRBV9 to TRBJ2-1; D is uncertain. The V end lost 4 bases, the J end lost 0 bases, and 11 bases lay between the germline ends. Germline V gene lookup returns CDR1 SGDLS and CDR2 YYNGEE. CDR3 length: 15 amino acids.

This chain connects TRBV10-1 to TRBJ1-3; D gene ambiguous. This CDR3 has 15 amino acids. Germline CDR1 reads WNHNN; CDR2 reads SYGVQD (reference sequence). V was trimmed by 8 bases and J by 0 bases, leaving 14 bases between them. CDR3 protein: CASERRASSGNTIYF. The DNA for the CDR3 is TGCGCCAGCGAGAGGAGGGCTTCCTCTGGAAACACCATATATTTT.

CDR3 residues: CASRDIGGTGELFF. The DNA for the CDR3 is TGTGCCAGCAGGGACATAGGTGGGACCGGGGAGCTGTTTTTT. The chain recombines TRBV2 with TRBJ2-2; D possibly corresponds to TRBD1 (5 bases). The V gene lost 6 bases and the J gene lost 5 bases, with 13 bases spanning the gap. The CDR3 covers 14 residues. Germline V gives CDR1 SNHLY, CDR2 FYNNEI.

The chain carries TRBV5-1 and TRBJ2-1; 9 positions agree with TRBD2. The V and J ends lost 0 bases and 7 bases, in that order; junction bases with no gene match: 8. Germline V gene data show CDR1 as SGHRS and CDR2 as YFSETQ. This CDR3 has 16 residues. The CDR3 sequence is CASSLEGGGARNEQFF. The CDR3 DNA reads TGCGCCAGCAGCTTGGAGGGCGGGGGGGCCAGAAATGAGCAGTTCTTC.

J is TRBJ1-1 and V is TRBV7-9, with D perhaps TRBD1 (6 bases). Between the trimmed V and J ends, which lost 4 bases and 0 bases, there was a span of 9 bases. The germline V gene has CDR1 SEHNR and CDR2 FQNEAQ (reference sequence). This CDR3 has 14 amino acids. CDR3 region: CASSSTGMNTEAFF. As DNA, the CDR3 is TGTGCCAGCAGCTCGACAGGAATGAACACTGAAGCTTTCTTT.

The chain recombines TRBV18 with TRBJ1-2; no clear D gene. The germline gives CDR1 KGHSH, CDR2 LQKENI. The CDR3 consists of 14 residues. Deletions cut 3 bases from V and 2 bases from J, with 10 bases between. CDR3 region: CASSPPSVNYGYTF. CDR3 sequence (DNA): TGTGCCAGCTCACCCCCCAGCGTCAACTATGGCTACACCTTC.

The chain links TRBV10-3 to TRBJ2-7; D not resolved. CDR1 is ENHRY, CDR2 SYGVKD, per germline. V was trimmed by 4 bases and J by 1 base, leaving 5 bases between them. This CDR3 has 12 amino acids. Written as DNA, the CDR3 is TGTGCCATCAGTGTACAGTCCTACGAGCAGTACTTC. Its protein is CAISVQSYEQYF.

The chain recombines TRBV5-1 with TRBJ1-2; no clear D. V was clipped by 4 bases and J by 8 bases, with 15 bases between them. CDR3 length: 13 amino acids. Germline V gene sequence: CDR1 SGHRS, CDR2 YFSETQ. The CDR3: CASSPVGERGYTF. CDR3 sequence (DNA): TGCGCCAGCAGCCCAGTAGGAGAAAGAGGCTACACCTTC.

The chain couples TRBV4-3 to TRBJ2-1; 9 bases match TRBD2. CDR3 length equals 15 residues. V dropped 1 base and J dropped 8; count of bases not matched to a gene: 6. CDR1 is LGHNA, CDR2 YSLEER, per germline. The CDR3 protein is CASSQVSGGRYEQFF. The DNA of the CDR3 is TGCGCCAGCAGCCAAGTTAGCGGGGGTAGATATGAGCAGTTCTTC.